Listed here are 25 T cell receptor beta chains from one sample, sequenced in a study of T-cell reconstitution after alpha-beta-depleted transplantation in children. Unique molecular identifiers tagged the TCRbeta library. TCRdb re-called the PCR reads with MiXCR, one entry per CDR3 protein. The sample gives about 610,000 distinct CDR3 sequences, over 9.5% of which show up once; about 4.3% is in the top ten. The specimen was PBMCs from the stem cell graft donor, collected from the stem cell graft. These receptors came from a human donor who donated a stem cell graft to a child with acute myeloid leukemia.

This chain connects TRBV5-1 to TRBJ1-5, with D uncertain. Germline lookup yields CDR1 SGHRS and CDR2 YFSETQ. This CDR3 has 15 residues. V dropped 0 bases and J dropped 1 base, with 8 bases sitting between them. The CDR3 nucleotides are TGCGCCAGCAGCTTGGACAGCCCCAGCAATCAGCCCCAGCATTTT. As protein: CASSLDSPSNQPQHF.

The rearrangement links TRBV27 to TRBJ2-7; D gene uncertain. The germline V gene encodes CDR1 MNHEY and CDR2 SMNVEV (reference sequence). Trimming stripped 5 bases from V and 7 bases from J, with 15 bases between. The CDR3 consists of 13 residues. In DNA, the CDR3 is TGTGCCAGCAGTGGAAAAGCCCCCGGGGAGCAGTACTTC. Translation: CASSGKAPGEQYF.

V usage is TRBV2 and J usage is TRBJ1-6; D is ambiguous. The CDR3 loop spans 12 amino acids. V lost 7 bases and J 9 bases, leaving 10 bases between the germline ends. Germline CDR1 reads SNHLY; CDR2 reads FYNNEI. CDR3 protein: CASKISSSPLHF. CDR3 nucleotides: TGTGCCAGCAAGATAAGTAGTTCACCCCTCCACTTT. The full variable domain, rest sourced from reference TRBV2 and TRBJ1-6, is EPEVTQTPSHQVTQMGQEVILRCVPISNHLYFYWYRQILGQKVEFLVSFYNNEISEKSEIFDDQFSVERPDGSNFTLKIRSTKLEDSAMYFCASKISSSPLHFGNGTRLTVT.

This clonotype was recorded a few times. The chain combines TRBV15 with TRBJ2-1; no clear D gene. V was pared by 5 bases and J by 0 bases, with 11 bases between. From germline, CDR1 is LNHNV and CDR2 YYDKDF (reference sequence). The CDR3 runs to 15 residues. The CDR3: CATSPDGSSYNEQFF. The CDR3 DNA sequence: TGTGCCACCAGCCCTGACGGAAGCTCCTACAATGAGCAGTTCTTC.

This clonotype was seen repeatedly, ten times or more. The chain employs TRBV5-6 and TRBJ2-2; D not resolved. In germline, CDR1 is SGHDT, CDR2 YYEEEE. The CDR3 is made up of 13 amino acids. Trimming stripped 2 bases from V and 4 bases from J, with 6 bases between. The CDR3 loop reads CASSFPPTGELFF. In DNA form, the CDR3 reads TGTGCCAGCAGCTTCCCTCCCACCGGGGAGCTGTTTTTT.

In this sample, this clonotype turned up many times. The chain recombines TRBV29-1 with TRBJ1-2; weak D call: TRBD1 (5 bases). V gave up 5 bases and J gave up 2 bases, with 12 bases separating them. Germline CDR1 is SQVTM and CDR2 is ANQGSEA. The CDR3 consists of 13 residues. Here the CDR3 DNA reads TGCAGCGTTCGTAAGACAGCCAACTATGGCTACACCTTC. Amino acids: CSVRKTANYGYTF.

This clonotype was detected many times. The CDR3 DNA is TGTGCCAGCAGTTACTCCCGGGGGGCCGAGCAGTACTTC. It specifies CASSYSRGAEQYF. V usage is TRBV6-6 and J usage is TRBJ2-7; possibly TRBD2 for D (7 bases). Trimming cost V 0 bases and J 6 bases, with 9 bases left between them. CDR3 length equals 13 residues. Per germline, CDR1 MNHNY and CDR2 SVGAGI (reference sequence).

The J gene is TRBJ2-3, the V gene TRBV20-1; 9 bases map to TRBD1. V dropped 4 bases and J dropped 4; count of bases not matched to a gene: 3. The CDR3 runs 13 residues. From germline, CDR1 is DFQATT and CDR2 SNEGSKA (reference sequence). In DNA form, the CDR3 reads TGCAGTGCTACCGACAGGGGGTCAGATACGCAGTATTTT. This gives the protein CSATDRGSDTQYF.

This clonotype was seen at least ten times. The junction departs from germline at one end; a sequencing error may be responsible. The chain links TRBV7-2 to TRBJ2-6; no reliable D call. The CDR3 contains 14 residues. Per germline, CDR1 SGHTA and CDR2 FQGNSA. The CDR3 DNA follows: TGCGCCAGCAGTCTGGCCTCTGGGGCCAACGTCCTGACTTTC. The encoded protein is CASSLASGANVLTF.

The rearrangement uses TRBV27 and TRBJ1-1, with 7 bases aligning to TRBD1. Trimming took 5 bases from V and 1 from J; bases not matched to a gene: 4. The CDR3 contains 14 residues. Germline V gene data show CDR1 as MNHEY and CDR2 as SMNVEV (reference sequence). The CDR3 bases are TGTGCCAGCAGTGTGACAGGGCCGAACACTGAAGCTTTCTTT. Its protein is CASSVTGPNTEAFF.

The chain links TRBV30 to TRBJ1-5; weak D call: TRBD1 (5 bases). The V and J ends lost 2 bases and 4 bases respectively, with 18 bases between them. The CDR3 has 16 residues. From germline, CDR1 is GTSNPN and CDR2 SVGIG (reference sequence). The CDR3 bases are TGTGCCTGGAGTAAAGGACCGGGACCAGAGAATCAGCCCCAGCATTTT. Translated: CAWSKGPGPENQPQHF. Together with reference TRBV30 and TRBJ1-5, the CDR3 gives the full variable domain: SQTIHQWPATLVQPVGSPLSLECTVEGTSNPNLYWYRQAAGRGLQLLFYSVGIGQISSEVPQNLSASRPQDRQFILSSKKLLLSDSGFYLCAWSKGPGPENQPQHFGDGTRLSIL.

V and J are TRBV5-1 and TRBJ2-1, with TRBD2 matching over 13 bases. The V segment lost 3 bases and the J segment 5 bases; nucleotides outside the gene matches: 2. Germline assignment: CDR1 SGHRS and CDR2 YFSETQ. The CDR3 sequence is 15 residues long. CDR3 protein: CASSYGTSGNNEQFF. The CDR3 DNA reads TGCGCCAGCAGCTACGGGACTAGCGGGAACAATGAGCAGTTCTTC. The entire variable domain, with the rest obtained from reference TRBV5-1 and TRBJ2-1, is as follows: KAGVTQTPRYLIKTRGQQVTLSCSPISGHRSVSWYQQTPGQGLQFLFEYFSETQRNKGNFPGRFSGRQFSNSRSEMNVSTLELGDSALYLCASSYGTSGNNEQFFGPGTRLTVL.

This clonotype was counted at least ten times. The J gene is TRBJ2-3, the V gene TRBV29-1; D gene uncertain. CDR3 size: 13 residues. Between the trimmed V and J ends, which lost 3 bases and 5 bases, there was a span of 12 bases. CDR1 SQVTM and CDR2 ANQGSEA come from the germline V gene. CDR3 region: CSVDTWAKDTQYF. The CDR3 DNA sequence: TGCAGCGTTGATACTTGGGCCAAAGATACGCAGTATTTT.

This clonotype was counted many times. The DNA for the CDR3 is TGCGCCAGCAGCTTTTCTACGACTGACTACGAGCAGTACTTC. Translated: CASSFSTTDYEQYF. The rearrangement joins TRBV5-1 to TRBJ2-7; the D is unclear. The CDR3 has 14 amino acids. The V gene's germline CDR1 is SGHRS and CDR2 YFSETQ. V was trimmed by 2 bases and J by 3 bases, leaving 12 bases between them. The variable domain in full, completed from reference TRBV5-1 and TRBJ2-7, reads KAGVTQTPRYLIKTRGQQVTLSCSPISGHRSVSWYQQTPGQGLQFLFEYFSETQRNKGNFPGRFSGRQFSNSRSEMNVSTLELGDSALYLCASSFSTTDYEQYFGPGTRLTVT.

DNA for the CDR3: TGTGCCAGCAGCCCAAGTGAAGCCGGGGAGCTGTTTTTT. Its translation: CASSPSEAGELFF. The gene calls are TRBV7-2 and TRBJ2-2; D call uncertain. Germline CDR1 reads SGHTA; CDR2 reads FQGNSA. The length of the CDR3 is 13 residues. Trimming stripped 5 bases from V and 6 bases from J, with 10 bases between.

J is TRBJ1-1 and V is TRBV12-3 or TRBV12-4; no firm D call. This CDR3 comprises 13 residues. Trimming left V 6 bases short and J 0 bases short, with 8 bases between. The CDR3, as DNA: TGTGCCAGCAGAGAAAGGGTGAACACTGAAGCTTTCTTT. Its protein is CASRERVNTEAFF.

The chain has TRBV7-6 and TRBJ2-5; 7 bases line up with TRBD2. The germline CDR1 and CDR2 sequences are SGHVS and FNYEAQ. The CDR3 spans 16 residues. J gave up 5 bases and V 2 bases, and 11 bases lay outside the gene matches. The CDR3 is CASSLRNGGVWETQYF. The CDR3 DNA sequence: TGTGCCAGCAGCTTAAGGAATGGGGGGGTTTGGGAGACCCAGTACTTC.

This clonotype was seen at least ten times. This chain uses TRBV6-1 with TRBJ2-7; 11 bases are shared with TRBD2. V lost 8 bases to trimming and J lost 7 bases; unmatched junction nucleotides: 7. The CDR3 has 13 residues. Germline V gene lookup returns CDR1 MNHNS and CDR2 SASEGT. Written as DNA, the CDR3 is TGTGCCAGCTCCGAGACTAGCGGGATTGAGCAGTACTTC. This translates into CASSETSGIEQYF.

This clonotype was seen only a few times. Compared with germline, one end of the junction differs, possibly owing to a read error. The genes are TRBV7-7 and TRBJ2-3; TRBD2 is a possible D gene (6 bases). This CDR3 spans 14 amino acids. Germline V gene lookup returns CDR1 SSHAT and CDR2 FNYEAQ (reference sequence). The DNA for the CDR3 is TGTGCTAGCAGCCCCGGACTAAGGGCAGATACGCAGTATTTT. It translates to CASSPGLRADTQYF.

This sequence joins TRBV6-5 and TRBJ1-5, with 10 bases aligning to TRBD1. The J segment lost 5 bases and the V segment lost 2 bases, leaving 6 bases of the junction unmatched. Germline V gene data show CDR1 as MNHEY and CDR2 as SVGAGI. The CDR3 is 16 residues long. The CDR3 bases are TGTGCCAGCAGTTACCACACCGGGACAGGGGATCAGCCCCAGCATTTT. The encoded protein is CASSYHTGTGDQPQHF.

The chain links TRBV4-2 to TRBJ2-2, with unresolved D. The CDR3 sequence is 15 residues long. Germline V CDR1 and CDR2: LGHNA, YNFKEQ. V was clipped by 2 bases and J by 2 bases, with 9 bases between them. The CDR3 sequence is CASSQTQTNTGELFF. The CDR3 DNA is TGTGCCAGCAGCCAAACCCAGACCAACACCGGGGAGCTGTTTTTT.

This clonotype was counted a few times. The V call is TRBV12-3 or TRBV12-4, the J call TRBJ1-1, with D perhaps matching TRBD1 (6 bases). The CDR3 has 13 residues. The V gene lost 3 bases and the J gene lost 11 bases, with 16 bases spanning the gap. In DNA form, the CDR3 reads TGTGCCAGCAGTTTGGGGGGCAAGGGGCAGGCTTTCTTT. This codes for CASSLGGKGQAFF.

This clonotype came up many times. V and J are TRBV7-3 and TRBJ2-1; D is unresolved. This CDR3 is 13 amino acids long. Germline V lookup: CDR1 SGHTA, CDR2 FQGTGA. Trimming left V 6 bases short and J 8 bases short, with 14 bases between. The CDR3 DNA reads TGTGCCAGCAGACAATCGGCTAGGGATGAGCAGTTCTTC. Translated: CASRQSARDEQFF.

This clonotype was counted between two and nine times. The chain uses TRBV20-1 and TRBJ2-1, with 7 bases fitting TRBD2. The CDR3 has 17 amino acids. With 3 bases clipped from V and 1 base from J, the junction kept 12 bases outside the gene matches. Germline loops: CDR1 DFQATT, CDR2 SNEGSKA (reference sequence). The CDR3 DNA follows: TGCAGTGCTAGTACGATCGAAGCGGGAACTTCCTACAATGAGCAGTTCTTC. As protein: CSASTIEAGTSYNEQFF.

This clonotype has at least ten counts. The chain recombines TRBV5-1 with TRBJ2-7; 8 bases match TRBD1. The ends lost 4 bases at V and 3 bases at J; junction bases unmatched: 12. CDR3 length: 16 residues. Germline V CDR1 and CDR2: SGHRS, YFSETQ. CDR3 in amino acids: CASSTGVRDRNYEQYF. The CDR3 DNA reads TGCGCCAGCAGCACTGGGGTTAGGGACAGGAACTACGAGCAGTACTTC.